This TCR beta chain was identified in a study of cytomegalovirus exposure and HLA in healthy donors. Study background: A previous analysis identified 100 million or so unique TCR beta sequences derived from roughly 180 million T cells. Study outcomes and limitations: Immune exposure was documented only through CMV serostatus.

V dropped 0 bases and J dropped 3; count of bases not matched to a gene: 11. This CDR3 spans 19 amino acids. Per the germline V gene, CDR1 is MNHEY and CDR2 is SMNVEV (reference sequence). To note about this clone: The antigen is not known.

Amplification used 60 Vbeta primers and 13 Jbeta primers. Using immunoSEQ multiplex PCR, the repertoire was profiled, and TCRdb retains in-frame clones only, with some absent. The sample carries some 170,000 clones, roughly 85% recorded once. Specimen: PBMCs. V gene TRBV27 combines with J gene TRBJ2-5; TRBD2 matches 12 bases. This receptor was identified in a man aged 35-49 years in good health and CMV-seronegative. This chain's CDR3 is CASSLSRLGPSGREETQYF. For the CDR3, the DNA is TGTGCCAGCAGTTTATCAAGGCTGGGGCCTAGCGGGAGGGAAGAGACCCAGTACTTC.